The rows below give T cell receptor beta chains drawn from one sample of a study of identical twins. Via MiXCR, TCRdb re-called the 5' RACE reads, giving one row per CDR3 protein. The sample consists of some 660,000 distinct CDR3 sequences, roughly 8% of them appearing once. These data also formed part of another study, on yellow fever vaccine responses in identical twins.

Sequenced: PBMCs. The receptors here all came from a woman between 18 and 29 years old in good health. Each CDR3 is given with its conserved first and last residue. Fields, in order: D gene, J gene, clone size, V gene, CDR3 DNA, CDR3 protein. D genes are given only for firm matches. Not all rows give a size; the values are once, few, many and, for expanded clones, a class.

D gene: -
J gene: TRBJ1-5
clone size: many
V gene: TRBV10-3
CDR3 DNA: TGTGCCATCAGTGGCGCAGGGAATCAGCCCCAGCATTTT
CDR3 protein: CAISGAGNQPQHF

D gene: -
J gene: TRBJ2-3
clone size: many
V gene: TRBV6-2/TRBV6-3
CDR3 DNA: TGTGCCAGCACTCGGACCCTAGTCACAGATACGCAGTATTTT
CDR3 protein: CASTRTLVTDTQYF

D gene: -
J gene: TRBJ1-2
clone size: -
V gene: TRBV28
CDR3 DNA: TGTGCCAGCAGTTCCAGCACCAGGGTTTCAAGCAACTATGGCTACACCTTC
CDR3 protein: CASSSSTRVSSNYGYTF

D gene: -
J gene: TRBJ2-7
clone size: few
V gene: TRBV6-5
CDR3 DNA: TGTGCCAGCAGTTACTCTGATTCTGACGAGCAGTACTTC
CDR3 protein: CASSYSDSDEQYF

D gene: -
J gene: TRBJ2-2
clone size: few
V gene: TRBV6-5
CDR3 DNA: TGTGCCAGCAGTTACGGGGCCGGGGGGGAGCTGTTTTTT
CDR3 protein: CASSYGAGGELFF

D gene: -
J gene: TRBJ2-7
clone size: few
V gene: TRBV6-5
CDR3 DNA: TGTGCCAGCAGTTCCGACAAGACCTTGGGGCAGTACTTC
CDR3 protein: CASSSDKTLGQYF

D gene: -
J gene: TRBJ2-7
clone size: few
V gene: TRBV27
CDR3 DNA: TGTGCCAGCAGTTTCTCCTTTGGAGAGCAGTACTTC
CDR3 protein: CASSFSFGEQYF

D gene: TRBD1
J gene: TRBJ1-6
clone size: many
V gene: TRBV27
CDR3 DNA: TGTGCCAGCAGTTTGGGCAGGGGGACCTATAATTCACCCCTCCACTTT
CDR3 protein: CASSLGRGTYNSPLHF

D gene: -
J gene: TRBJ2-1
clone size: many
V gene: TRBV9
CDR3 DNA: TGTGCCAGCATGGGGGCTTACAATGAGCAGTTCTTC
CDR3 protein: CASMGAYNEQFF

D gene: -
J gene: TRBJ1-6
clone size: few
V gene: TRBV6-2/TRBV6-3
CDR3 DNA: TGTGCCAGCAGTTACGTCCAGGGTTATTCACCCCTCCACTTT
CDR3 protein: CASSYVQGYSPLHF

D gene: TRBD2
J gene: TRBJ2-1
clone size: once
V gene: TRBV19
CDR3 DNA: TGTGCCAGTAGTATCCTAGCGGGAGGGACCTACAATGAGCAGTTCTTC
CDR3 protein: CASSILAGGTYNEQFF

D gene: -
J gene: TRBJ1-3
clone size: few
V gene: TRBV29-1
CDR3 DNA: TGCAGCGTTGTTCGCTTATCGGGGGGAAACACCATATATTTT
CDR3 protein: CSVVRLSGGNTIYF

D gene: TRBD1
J gene: TRBJ2-1
clone size: few
V gene: TRBV6-6
CDR3 DNA: TGTGCCAGCATAACAGGGGGGAATGAGCAGTTCTTC
CDR3 protein: CASITGGNEQFF

D gene: TRBD1
J gene: TRBJ2-3
clone size: -
V gene: TRBV9
CDR3 DNA: TGTGCCAGCAGCGTGATGGACAGGGGGACAGATACGCAGTATTTT
CDR3 protein: CASSVMDRGTDTQYF

D gene: -
J gene: TRBJ2-5
clone size: few
V gene: TRBV28
CDR3 DNA: TGTGCCAGCAGTTTAAGCGGGCAGACCCAGTACTTC
CDR3 protein: CASSLSGQTQYF

D gene: -
J gene: TRBJ2-7
clone size: few
V gene: TRBV20-1
CDR3 DNA: TGCAGTGCTAGGTTCTCCTACGAGCAGTACTTC
CDR3 protein: CSARFSYEQYF

D gene: -
J gene: TRBJ1-2
clone size: few
V gene: TRBV11-2
CDR3 DNA: TGTGCCAGCAGCTTCGGACAGCCCCAGACTTACTATGGCTACACCTTC
CDR3 protein: CASSFGQPQTYYGYTF

D gene: TRBD1
J gene: TRBJ2-7
clone size: many
V gene: TRBV29-1
CDR3 DNA: TGCAGCGTTGCAGGGACAGGACCCGAGCAGTACTTC
CDR3 protein: CSVAGTGPEQYF

D gene: TRBD1
J gene: TRBJ2-1
clone size: few
V gene: TRBV6-2/TRBV6-3
CDR3 DNA: TGTGCCAGCAGAAGGGACAGGGTAATTGAGCAGTTCTTC
CDR3 protein: CASRRDRVIEQFF

D gene: -
J gene: TRBJ2-1
clone size: -
V gene: TRBV30
CDR3 DNA: TGTGCCTGGACCCCAGGGGCCCGGAATGAGCAGTTCTTC
CDR3 protein: CAWTPGARNEQFF

D gene: -
J gene: TRBJ2-3
clone size: -
V gene: TRBV29-1
CDR3 DNA: TGCAGCGCTCAGGGAGGGGGGACAGATACGCAGTATTTT
CDR3 protein: CSAQGGGTDTQYF

D gene: TRBD2
J gene: TRBJ2-5
clone size: few
V gene: TRBV12-3/TRBV12-4
CDR3 DNA: TGTGCCAGCAGCCGGACTAGCGGGGGGATAGAGACCCAGTACTTC
CDR3 protein: CASSRTSGGIETQYF

D gene: TRBD2
J gene: TRBJ2-5
clone size: -
V gene: TRBV6-1
CDR3 DNA: TGTGCCAGCAGGGGGCTAGCGGGTGACGCGTACCAAGAGACCCAGTACTTC
CDR3 protein: CASRGLAGDAYQETQYF

D gene: TRBD1
J gene: TRBJ2-7
clone size: -
V gene: TRBV15
CDR3 DNA: TGTGCCACCAGCAGTCCCGGGACAGGGGGCTTCAACGAGCAGTACTTC
CDR3 protein: CATSSPGTGGFNEQYF

D gene: TRBD1
J gene: TRBJ2-3
clone size: few
V gene: TRBV9
CDR3 DNA: TGTGCCAGCAGCGTAGCCGGGACAGTCACAGATACGCAGTATTTT
CDR3 protein: CASSVAGTVTDTQYF

D gene: -
J gene: TRBJ1-1
clone size: few
V gene: TRBV29-1
CDR3 DNA: TGCAGCGTTGAAGATCCCTCCATGAACACTGAAGCTTTCTTT
CDR3 protein: CSVEDPSMNTEAFF

D gene: -
J gene: TRBJ2-3
clone size: -
V gene: TRBV24-1
CDR3 DNA: TGTGCCACCAGTGACCGAATCCGGGACCGTAGCACAGATACGCAGTATTTT
CDR3 protein: CATSDRIRDRSTDTQYF

D gene: TRBD1
J gene: TRBJ2-7
clone size: few
V gene: TRBV28
CDR3 DNA: TGTGCCAGCAGACTAACAGGGGTAAGCTCCTACGAGCAGTACTTC
CDR3 protein: CASRLTGVSSYEQYF

D gene: -
J gene: TRBJ2-5
clone size: many
V gene: TRBV7-2
CDR3 DNA: TGTGCCAGCAGCTTTACTCCCTCCATGTACCAAGAGACCCAGTACTTC
CDR3 protein: CASSFTPSMYQETQYF

D gene: -
J gene: TRBJ2-7
clone size: -
V gene: TRBV25-1
CDR3 DNA: TGTGCCAGCTGTAATTTAGGGGCAGGAGGGAGTTCTAGATACGAGCAGTACTTC
CDR3 protein: CASCNLGAGGSSRYEQYF

D gene: TRBD2
J gene: TRBJ2-1
clone size: few
V gene: TRBV6-1
CDR3 DNA: TGTGCCAGCAGTGTTGGTTCGGGAGGGAAGAATGAGCAGTTCTTC
CDR3 protein: CASSVGSGGKNEQFF

D gene: TRBD2
J gene: TRBJ2-3
clone size: -
V gene: TRBV12-3/TRBV12-4
CDR3 DNA: TGTGCCTGCAGTTCTGAGCGGGAGGGCCTTGGAGATACGCAGTATTTT
CDR3 protein: CACSSEREGLGDTQYF

D gene: -
J gene: TRBJ2-2
clone size: -
V gene: TRBV19
CDR3 DNA: TGTGCCGGCCTTGAGGACACCGGGGAGCTGTTTTTT
CDR3 protein: CAGLEDTGELFF

D gene: -
J gene: TRBJ2-1
clone size: few
V gene: TRBV7-2
CDR3 DNA: TGTGCCAGCAGCTTATCTGGTGTGCACAATGAGCAGTTCTTC
CDR3 protein: CASSLSGVHNEQFF

D gene: TRBD2
J gene: TRBJ2-4
clone size: many
V gene: TRBV2
CDR3 DNA: TGTGCCACGCGACTAGCGGGAGATTTCGCCAAAAACATTCAGTACTTC
CDR3 protein: CATRLAGDFAKNIQYF

D gene: -
J gene: TRBJ2-2
clone size: few
V gene: TRBV13
CDR3 DNA: TGTGCCAGCAGCCAGGGGGGTTACGGGGAGCTGTTTTTT
CDR3 protein: CASSQGGYGELFF

D gene: TRBD1
J gene: TRBJ1-1
clone size: few
V gene: TRBV3-1
CDR3 DNA: TGTGCCAGCAGCCAAGTAATTCCATACGGGACAGGGGGCTCGGGCACTGAAGCTTTCTTT
CDR3 protein: CASSQVIPYGTGGSGTEAFF

D gene: TRBD1
J gene: TRBJ1-1
clone size: -
V gene: TRBV19
CDR3 DNA: TGTGCCAGTATCGAGGACAGGGGGAACACTGAAGCTTTCTTT
CDR3 protein: CASIEDRGNTEAFF

D gene: TRBD1
J gene: TRBJ2-7
clone size: few
V gene: TRBV29-1
CDR3 DNA: TGCAGCGTAAGAAGACAGGGGGACGCCTACGAGCAGTACTTC
CDR3 protein: CSVRRQGDAYEQYF

D gene: TRBD2
J gene: TRBJ2-1
clone size: few
V gene: TRBV10-2
CDR3 DNA: TGCGCCAGCTATACCGGGACTAGCGGGAGTCCAGAGTTCTTC
CDR3 protein: CASYTGTSGSPEFF

D gene: -
J gene: TRBJ2-7
clone size: few
V gene: TRBV20-1
CDR3 DNA: TGCAGTGCTCCCTCGGTTGGTTCCTACGAGCAGTACTTC
CDR3 protein: CSAPSVGSYEQYF

D gene: -
J gene: TRBJ2-7
clone size: once
V gene: TRBV7-2
CDR3 DNA: TGTGCCAGCGCAGGGACGTACGAGCAGTACTTC
CDR3 protein: CASAGTYEQYF

D gene: -
J gene: TRBJ2-1
clone size: few
V gene: TRBV15
CDR3 DNA: TGTGCCACCAGCAGAACCCCCGGGGAAGCTTATCCCTACAATGAGCAGTTCTTC
CDR3 protein: CATSRTPGEAYPYNEQFF

D gene: -
J gene: TRBJ2-7
clone size: few
V gene: TRBV7-9
CDR3 DNA: TGTGCCAGCAGGGGTGGCATGGAATACGAGCAGTACTTC
CDR3 protein: CASRGGMEYEQYF

D gene: -
J gene: TRBJ2-2
clone size: -
V gene: TRBV10-3
CDR3 DNA: TGTGCCATCAGTTTAGGCCCAGGAGCGGAGAAGAACACCGGGGAGCTGTTTTTT
CDR3 protein: CAISLGPGAEKNTGELFF

D gene: -
J gene: TRBJ2-7
clone size: few
V gene: TRBV20-1
CDR3 DNA: TGCAGTGGCAAGGCTAGCGTATCCTACGAGCAGTACTTC
CDR3 protein: CSGKASVSYEQYF

D gene: -
J gene: TRBJ2-3
clone size: few
V gene: TRBV20-1
CDR3 DNA: TGCAGTGCTAGAGGAGTGCCAGCCACAGATACGCAGTATTTT
CDR3 protein: CSARGVPATDTQYF

D gene: -
J gene: TRBJ1-2
clone size: few
V gene: TRBV29-1
CDR3 DNA: TGCAGCGTTGATTCCGACAGTTTCTATGGCTACACCTTC
CDR3 protein: CSVDSDSFYGYTF

D gene: -
J gene: TRBJ1-1
clone size: -
V gene: TRBV20-1
CDR3 DNA: TGCAGTGGATGGGCAATGAACACTGAAGCTTTCTTT
CDR3 protein: CSGWAMNTEAFF

D gene: TRBD1
J gene: TRBJ2-3
clone size: -
V gene: TRBV28
CDR3 DNA: TGTGCCAGCAGTTTCCCAGGGGGCTTCGCAGATACGCAGTATTTT
CDR3 protein: CASSFPGGFADTQYF

D gene: -
J gene: TRBJ2-2
clone size: -
V gene: TRBV28
CDR3 DNA: TGTGCCAGCGGGACACTAAACACCGGGGAGCTGTTTTTT
CDR3 protein: CASGTLNTGELFF

D gene: TRBD2
J gene: TRBJ2-1
clone size: few
V gene: TRBV3-1
CDR3 DNA: TGTGCCAGCAGCCAAGACGAAGGCCTAGCGGGGGGCAATGAGCAGTTCTTC
CDR3 protein: CASSQDEGLAGGNEQFF

D gene: TRBD2
J gene: TRBJ2-7
clone size: -
V gene: TRBV5-4
CDR3 DNA: TGTGCCAGCAGCGTGGGACTAGCGGTGGAGCAGTACTTC
CDR3 protein: CASSVGLAVEQYF

D gene: -
J gene: TRBJ2-5
clone size: many
V gene: TRBV5-1
CDR3 DNA: TGCGCCAGCAGCTACCGACAGAAGACACAAGAGACCCAGTACTTC
CDR3 protein: CASSYRQKTQETQYF

D gene: -
J gene: TRBJ2-1
clone size: -
V gene: TRBV6-6
CDR3 DNA: TGTGCCAGCAGTCGACTCTCGTTCGATGAGCAGTTCTTC
CDR3 protein: CASSRLSFDEQFF

D gene: TRBD2
J gene: TRBJ2-7
clone size: few
V gene: TRBV3-1
CDR3 DNA: TGTGCCAGCAGCCGATACCACCTAGCGGGAACCATCCTCACCTCCTACGAGCAGTACTTC
CDR3 protein: CASSRYHLAGTILTSYEQYF

D gene: -
J gene: TRBJ1-1
clone size: -
V gene: TRBV9
CDR3 DNA: TGTGCCAGTAAGGCCGGGGGGAGCACTGAAGCTTTCTTT
CDR3 protein: CASKAGGSTEAFF

D gene: -
J gene: TRBJ1-1
clone size: few
V gene: TRBV19
CDR3 DNA: TGTGCCAGTAGTAAGACAGGTTTTAACACTGAAGCTTTCTTT
CDR3 protein: CASSKTGFNTEAFF

D gene: TRBD1
J gene: TRBJ2-7
clone size: few
V gene: TRBV19
CDR3 DNA: TGTGCCAGTAGTATAACGAGACAGGGGTCGAGCGAGCAGTACTTC
CDR3 protein: CASSITRQGSSEQYF

D gene: -
J gene: TRBJ2-1
clone size: many
V gene: TRBV4-2
CDR3 DNA: TGTGCCAGCAGCCAAGCCGGAATTTACAATGAGCAGTTCTTC
CDR3 protein: CASSQAGIYNEQFF